This is a list of T cell receptor beta chains from one sample in a study of identical twins. MiXCR was run by TCRdb on the 5' RACE reads, yielding one entry per CDR3 protein. This repertoire shows roughly 630,000 distinct CDR3 sequences, just over 7% found once; its top ten account for roughly 1.6%. Separately, the same data were catalogued under a study of yellow fever vaccine responses in identical twins.

The sequenced sample consisted of PBMCs. Receptor source: a woman aged 18 to 35 in good health. The CDR3 runs from the conserved cysteine through the conserved F or W. D genes are given only for firm matches. The listing skips clone size in some rows; elsewhere it reads once, few, many or a size class.

CASKLGTDAYEQYF | TGTGCCAGCAAGTTGGGGACAGATGCCTACGAGCAGTACTTC | TRBD1 | - | TRBJ2-7 | TRBV6-5
CASSPQASYTGELFF | TGTGCCAGCAGTCCGCAGGCCAGCTACACCGGGGAGCTGTTTTTT | - | few | TRBJ2-2 | TRBV6-2/TRBV6-3
CASRQGTNYNEQFF | TGTGCCAGCAGACAGGGGACAAACTACAATGAGCAGTTCTTC | TRBD1 | many | TRBJ2-1 | TRBV28
CASSYGTGPGTEAFF | TGTGCCAGCAGTTACGGGACAGGGCCGGGCACTGAAGCTTTCTTT | TRBD1 | many | TRBJ1-1 | TRBV6-5
CSGDSDGYGYTF | TGCAGTGGGGACAGTGATGGATATGGCTACACCTTC | TRBD1 | many | TRBJ1-2 | TRBV20-1
CASSSDLNSNQPQHF | TGTGCCAGCAGTTCTGACCTAAATAGCAATCAGCCCCAGCATTTT | - | - | TRBJ1-5 | TRBV5-5
CASRLAGAWTGELFF | TGTGCCAGCAGATTAGCGGGAGCGTGGACCGGGGAGCTGTTTTTT | TRBD2 | few | TRBJ2-2 | TRBV7-9
CASSARGPNTEAFF | TGTGCCAGTAGTGCCCGGGGCCCGAACACTGAAGCTTTCTTT | - | - | TRBJ1-1 | TRBV19
CASRAAEAGAPGELFF | TGTGCCAGCAGAGCAGCGGAGGCAGGGGCACCCGGGGAGCTGTTTTTT | - | few | TRBJ2-2 | TRBV6-1
CASSQGQSSYEQYF | TGCGCCAGCAGCCAAGGACAGAGCTCCTACGAGCAGTACTTC | - | few | TRBJ2-7 | TRBV5-1
CASSYAGPFMNTEAFF | TGTGCCAGCAGTTACGCGGGGCCCTTTATGAACACTGAAGCTTTCTTT | - | many | TRBJ1-1 | TRBV6-5
CSARDHQGPTGELFF | TGCAGTGCTAGAGATCATCAGGGGCCCACCGGGGAGCTGTTTTTT | - | few | TRBJ2-2 | TRBV20-1
CSARVTPSGRHNEQFF | TGCAGTGCTAGAGTTACCCCTAGCGGGAGACATAATGAGCAGTTCTTC | TRBD2 | few | TRBJ2-1 | TRBV20-1
CASVIGGPVTEAFF | TGTGCCAGCGTCATAGGGGGGCCTGTCACTGAAGCTTTCTTT | - | - | TRBJ1-1 | TRBV6-1
CASSSDRVTSEAFF | TGTGCCAGCAGTTCGGACAGGGTGACATCTGAAGCTTTCTTT | TRBD1 | many | TRBJ1-1 | TRBV25-1
CASSQGRFTEAFF | TGTGCCAGCAGCCAAGGACGGTTCACTGAAGCTTTCTTT | - | - | TRBJ1-1 | TRBV14